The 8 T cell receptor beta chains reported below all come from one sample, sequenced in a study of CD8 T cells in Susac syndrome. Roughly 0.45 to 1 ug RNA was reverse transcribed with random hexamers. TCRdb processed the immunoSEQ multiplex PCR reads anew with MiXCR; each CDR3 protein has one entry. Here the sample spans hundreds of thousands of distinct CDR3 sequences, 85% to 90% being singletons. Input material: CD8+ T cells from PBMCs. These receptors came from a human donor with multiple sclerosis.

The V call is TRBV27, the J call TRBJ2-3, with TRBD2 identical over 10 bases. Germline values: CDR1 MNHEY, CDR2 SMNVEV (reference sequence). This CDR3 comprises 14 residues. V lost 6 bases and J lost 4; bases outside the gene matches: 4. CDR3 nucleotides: TGTGCCAGCAGGATAGCGGGAGGTGCAGATACGCAGTATTTT. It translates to CASRIAGGADTQYF.

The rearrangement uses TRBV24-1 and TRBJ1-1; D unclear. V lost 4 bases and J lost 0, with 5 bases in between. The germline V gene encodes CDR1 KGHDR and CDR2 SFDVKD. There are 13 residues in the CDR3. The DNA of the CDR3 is TGTGCCACCAGTGACAGGATGAACACTGAAGCTTTCTTT. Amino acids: CATSDRMNTEAFF.

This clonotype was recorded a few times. The CDR3 nucleotides read TGTGCCAGCAGCTTGATGGAAAACCCGTACCAAGAGACCCAGTACTTC. Translated: CASSLMENPYQETQYF. V usage is TRBV7-2 and J usage is TRBJ2-5; unclear D gene. Germline values: CDR1 SGHTA, CDR2 FQGNSA. V lost 3 bases, J lost 0 bases, and 14 bases lay in between. The CDR3 length is 16 residues.

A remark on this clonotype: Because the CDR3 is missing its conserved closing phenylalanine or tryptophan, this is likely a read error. The CDR3: CASRDEGGGGTEAFV. Here the CDR3 DNA reads TGTGCCAGCAGGGACGAGGGGGGCGGTGGCACTGAAGCTTTCGTT. The gene calls are TRBV3-1 and TRBJ1-1; D may be TRBD1 (6 bases). Trimming cost V 6 bases and J 4 bases, with 18 bases left between them. The CDR3 covers 15 residues. CDR1 and CDR2 (germline): LGHDT, YNNKEL (reference sequence).

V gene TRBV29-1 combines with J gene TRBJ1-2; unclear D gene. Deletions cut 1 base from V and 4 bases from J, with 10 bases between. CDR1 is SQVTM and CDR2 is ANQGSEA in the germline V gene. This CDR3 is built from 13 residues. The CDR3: CSVEVGGSYGYTF. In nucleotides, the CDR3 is TGCAGCGTTGAAGTCGGAGGGTCCTATGGCTACACCTTC. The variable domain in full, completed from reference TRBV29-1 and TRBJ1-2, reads SAVISQKPSRDICQRGTSLTIQCQVDSQVTMMFWYRQQPGQSLTLIATANQGSEATYESGFVIDKFPISRPNLTFSTLTVSNMSPEDSSIYLCSVEVGGSYGYTFGSGTRLTVV.

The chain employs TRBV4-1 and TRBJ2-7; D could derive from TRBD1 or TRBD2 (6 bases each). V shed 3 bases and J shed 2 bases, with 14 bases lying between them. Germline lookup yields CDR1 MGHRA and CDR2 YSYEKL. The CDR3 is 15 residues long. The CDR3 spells CASSHSGGGPYEQYF. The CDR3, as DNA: TGCGCCAGCAGCCACTCCGGAGGGGGGCCCTACGAGCAGTACTTC.

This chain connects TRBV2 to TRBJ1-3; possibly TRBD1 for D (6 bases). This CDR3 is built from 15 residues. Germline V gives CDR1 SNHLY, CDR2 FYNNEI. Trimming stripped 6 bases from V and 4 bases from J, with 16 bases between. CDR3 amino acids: CASRESDRPGNTIYF. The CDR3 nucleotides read TGTGCCAGCAGGGAATCCGACAGGCCCGGAAACACCATATATTTT. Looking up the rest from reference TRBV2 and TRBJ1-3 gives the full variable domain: EPEVTQTPSHQVTQMGQEVILRCVPISNHLYFYWYRQILGQKVEFLVSFYNNEISEKSEIFDDQFSVERPDGSNFTLKIRSTKLEDSAMYFCASRESDRPGNTIYFGEGSWLTVV.

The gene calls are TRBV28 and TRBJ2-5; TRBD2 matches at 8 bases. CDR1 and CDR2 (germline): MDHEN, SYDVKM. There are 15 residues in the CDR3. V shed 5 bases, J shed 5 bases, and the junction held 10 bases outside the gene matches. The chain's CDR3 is CASSPQAGDRETQYF. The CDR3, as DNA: TGTGCCAGCAGTCCCCAAGCGGGAGATCGGGAGACCCAGTACTTC.